Shown below are 15 T cell receptor beta chains from a single sample sequenced in a study of immune evolution from preneoplasia to lung adenocarcinoma. Profiling relied on immunoSEQ multiplex PCR, and the TCRdb table lists in-frame clones only, not all of them. Of several thousand clones detected, roughly four fifths appear once; the ten largest clones hold roughly 10%. Input material: FFPE adjacent normal lung tissue. The receptor source for this set is an older donor with lung adenocarcinoma.

This clone was found a few times. The chain joins TRBV11-2 to TRBJ2-2; tentatively, D is TRBD1 or TRBD2 (6 bases each). This CDR3 is 16 amino acids long. Trimming removed 5 bases at V and 7 bases at J, with 20 bases between. CDR1 is SGHAT and CDR2 is FQNNGV in the germline V gene. The CDR3 loop reads CASSPRVWGAGGELFF. The CDR3 region has the DNA TGTGCCAGCAGCCCCCGGGTGTGGGGGGCAGGCGGGGAGCTGTTTTTT.

This chain joins TRBV4-3 and TRBJ2-6; 7 nucleotides line up with TRBD2. Germline values: CDR1 LGHNA, CDR2 YSLEER. J lost 1 base, V lost 1 base, and 7 bases had no gene match. The length of the CDR3 is 18 residues. CDR3 sequence: CASSQGRAGVSGANVLTF. The CDR3 nucleotides are TGCGCCAGCAGCCAAGGTAGGGCGGGAGTATCTGGGGCCAACGTCCTGACTTTC.

The V and J genes are TRBV28 and TRBJ1-2; TRBD1 agrees at 11 bases. Germline V gene sequence: CDR1 MDHEN, CDR2 SYDVKM. V shed 7 bases, J shed 4 bases, and the junction held 8 bases outside the gene matches. The CDR3 runs 15 residues. The CDR3 DNA is TGTGCCAGCACCCGGACAGGGGGCGCTGGCTATGGCTACACCTTC. It is translated as CASTRTGGAGYGYTF.

This rearrangement joins TRBV15 to TRBJ2-5; D not certain. This CDR3 spans 14 amino acids. Germline CDR1 is LNHNV and CDR2 is YYDKDF (reference sequence). V lost 0 bases and J 5 bases, leaving 10 bases between the germline ends. The CDR3 DNA sequence: TGTGCCACCAGCAGAGAGGGCCAGAGGGAGACCCAGTACTTC. It specifies CATSREGQRETQYF.

The genes are TRBV7-6 and TRBJ1-2; the D gene is possibly TRBD1 (6 bases). This CDR3 comprises 14 residues. V dropped 6 bases and J dropped 4 bases, with 15 bases sitting between them. CDR1 is SGHVS, CDR2 FNYEAQ, per germline. CDR3 sequence: CASSPLTGGYGYTF. DNA of the CDR3: TGTGCCAGCAGTCCTCTGACAGGTGGCTATGGCTACACCTTC.

CDR3 DNA sequence: TGTGCCAGCAGTATAGGGGGGAACTATGGCTACACCTTC. Amino acid sequence: CASSIGGNYGYTF. The chain employs TRBV25-1 and TRBJ1-2, with D possibly matching TRBD1 (6 bases). The V end lost 5 bases, the J end lost 2 bases, and 9 bases lay between the germline ends. Germline loops: CDR1 MGHDK, CDR2 SYGVNS. There are 13 residues in the CDR3.

The J gene is TRBJ1-1, the V gene TRBV4-1; TRBD1 agrees at 10 bases. The CDR3 extends over 17 amino acids. J lost 5 bases, V lost 4 bases, and 13 bases had no gene match. From germline, CDR1 is MGHRA and CDR2 YSYEKL. The CDR3 spells CASSRQPAGTGETEAFF. Here the CDR3 DNA reads TGCGCCAGCAGCCGACAACCTGCCGGGACAGGGGAGACTGAAGCTTTCTTT.

This chain joins TRBV4-1 and TRBJ2-5; D is unresolved. Trimming removed 2 bases at V and 2 bases at J, with 0 bases between. Germline lookup yields CDR1 MGHRA and CDR2 YSYEKL. This CDR3 is 11 amino acids long. CDR3 protein: CASSQQETQYF. The CDR3 DNA reads as TGCGCCAGCAGCCAACAAGAGACCCAGTACTTC.

The chain carries TRBV5-1 and TRBJ2-7; 11 bases are a match to TRBD1. The CDR3 is 14 residues long. Trimming cost V 2 bases and J 5 bases; bases outside gene matches: 3. The V gene's germline CDR1 is SGHRS and CDR2 YFSETQ. CDR3 residues: CASSFPGQGDEQYF. The DNA for the CDR3 is TGCGCCAGCAGCTTTCCGGGACAGGGGGACGAGCAGTACTTC.

The chain joins TRBV4-3 to TRBJ1-2; D remains unclear. Germline V gene data show CDR1 as LGHNA and CDR2 as YSLEER. This CDR3 has 17 residues. Between the trimmed V and J ends, which lost 2 bases and 1 base, there was a span of 17 bases. The CDR3 bases are TGCGCCAGCAGCCAACTTTCGTACGATCCGGATAACTATGGCTACACCTTC. Translating it yields CASSQLSYDPDNYGYTF.

J is TRBJ2-1 and V is TRBV9, with 12 bases identical to TRBD2. Germline CDR1 reads SGDLS; CDR2 reads YYNGEE. The CDR3 extends over 20 amino acids. Losses at the gene ends were 4 bases for V and 8 bases for J; bases not matched to a gene: 22. The CDR3 DNA is TGTGCCAGCAGCACGGGACAGGGTGGTGGGCTAGCGGGAGGGCGTCATGAGCAGTTCTTC. Its protein is CASSTGQGGGLAGGRHEQFF.

This chain joins TRBV29-1 and TRBJ2-2; D gene ambiguous. Looked up from germline, CDR1 is SQVTM and CDR2 is ANQGSEA. Trimming cost V 0 bases and J 6 bases, with 8 bases left between them. CDR3 size: 13 residues. The CDR3 protein is CSVEDWAAGELFF. Here the CDR3 DNA reads TGCAGCGTTGAAGATTGGGCAGCCGGGGAGCTGTTTTTT.

The chain carries TRBV11-2 and TRBJ2-4; D not resolved. The CDR3 is 12 amino acids. The germline gives CDR1 SGHAT, CDR2 FQNNGV. V gave up 5 bases and J gave up 9 bases, with 11 bases separating them. CDR3 coding DNA: TGTGCCAGCAGCGCTGTAAGTGCCATTCAGTACTTC. Translation: CASSAVSAIQYF. Combining the CDR3 with reference TRBV11-2 and TRBJ2-4 gives the whole variable domain EAGVAQSPRYKIIEKRQSVAFWCNPISGHATLYWYQQILGQGPKLLIQFQNNGVVDDSQLPKDRFSAERLKGVDSTLKIQPAKLEDSAVYLCASSAVSAIQYFGAGTRLSVL.

The chain recombines TRBV29-1 with TRBJ2-1; 13 bases are shared with TRBD2. Looked up from germline, CDR1 is SQVTM and CDR2 is ANQGSEA. This CDR3 has 15 residues. V shed 2 bases and J 10 bases; nucleotides not matched to a gene: 8. CDR3 region: CSVELGTSGTREQFF. Here the CDR3 DNA reads TGCAGCGTTGAATTAGGGACTAGCGGGACACGAGAGCAGTTCTTC.

The V gene is TRBV7-8, the J gene TRBJ2-7; TRBD2 matches 7 bases. The CDR3 has 21 amino acids. V lost 4 bases and J lost 1; bases outside the gene matches: 25. Germline CDR1 reads SGHVS; CDR2 reads FQNEAQ. CDR3 DNA: TGTGCCAGCAGCTCTTCGATTTGGGGGGTCGCGGGAGTTGAACGTTCCTACGAGCAGTACTTC. Translating it yields CASSSSIWGVAGVERSYEQYF. Supplemented by reference TRBV7-8 and TRBJ2-7, the full variable domain reads GAGVSQSPRYKVAKRGQDVALRCDPISGHVSLFWYQQALGQGPEFLTYFQNEAQLDKSGLPSDRFFAERPEGSVSTLKIQRTQQEDSAVYLCASSSSIWGVAGVERSYEQYFGPGTRLTVT.